The 27 T cell receptor beta chains below all came from one sample that was sequenced in a study of T cell responses to AZD1222 COVID-19 vaccine. TCRdb's table, derived via immunoSEQ multiplex PCR, lists solely in-frame clones and lacks some. The data hold around 150,000 clones, with roughly 88% observed a single time. The sample was peripheral blood, taken 28 days after the second AZD1222 dose. The source of these receptors is an adult who received the AZD1222 COVID-19 vaccine.

The CDR3 sequence: CASSQDLWGMPQHF. The CDR3 bases are TGTGCCAGCAGCCAAGATCTATGGGGGATGCCCCAGCATTTT. The chain combines TRBV4-2 with TRBJ1-5, with a tentative D call TRBD1 (5 bases). The germline V gene encodes CDR1 LGHNA and CDR2 YNFKEQ. V lost 0 bases, J lost 9 bases, and 12 bases lay in between. The CDR3 loop spans 14 amino acids.

V is TRBV6-2 or TRBV6-3 and J is TRBJ1-6; no clear D gene. Germline CDR1 reads MNHEY; CDR2 reads SVGEGT. Between the trimmed V and J ends, which lost 4 bases and 5 bases, there was a span of 9 bases. The CDR3 spans 14 residues. DNA of the CDR3: TGTGCCAGCAGTTGGAGGCAGGATAATTCACCCCTCCACTTT. Translating it yields CASSWRQDNSPLHF.

The chain's CDR3 is CATGGGQGGYTF. CDR3 in DNA: TGTGCCACCGGGGGGGGGCAGGGCGGCTACACCTTC. This rearrangement joins TRBV2 to TRBJ1-2, with a tentative D call TRBD1 (6 bases). Germline V gene sequence: CDR1 SNHLY, CDR2 FYNNEI. The CDR3 totals 12 residues. The V end was cut by 10 bases, the J end by 8 bases, with 17 bases between.

The chain is built from TRBV19 and TRBJ2-7; D not certain. V was trimmed by 4 bases and J by 3 bases, leaving 10 bases between them. This CDR3 comprises 13 residues. The germline V gene encodes CDR1 LNHDA and CDR2 SQIVND (reference sequence). The DNA of the CDR3 is TGTGCCAGTAGTAAAGGGTTGAGCTACGAGCAGTACTTC. Protein sequence: CASSKGLSYEQYF.

The chain joins TRBV6-6 to TRBJ2-1; D is unclear. The germline CDR1 and CDR2 sequences are MNHNY and SVGAGI (reference sequence). The V gene lost 0 bases and the J gene lost 5 bases, with 11 bases spanning the gap. CDR3 size: 15 residues. CDR3: CASSYSRRGDNEQFF. The CDR3 DNA sequence: TGTGCCAGCAGTTACTCCCGGAGAGGAGACAATGAGCAGTTCTTC.

In regard to this clone: This CDR3 is also generated by other DNA sequences in the sample. The chain joins TRBV7-9 to TRBJ1-1, with a tentative D call TRBD1 (6 bases). Trimming left V 5 bases short and J 2 bases short, with 12 bases between. This CDR3 has 14 residues. The V gene's germline CDR1 is SEHNR and CDR2 FQNEAQ (reference sequence). The CDR3 loop is CASSLGGTNTEAFF. CDR3 coding DNA: TGTGCCAGCAGCCTTGGGGGGACAAACACTGAAGCTTTCTTT.

J is TRBJ1-6 and V is TRBV5-1; D gene uncertain. The ends were cut back, 3 bases at V and 13 bases at J, with 14 bases in the middle. The CDR3 contains 13 residues. Germline assignment: CDR1 SGHRS and CDR2 YFSETQ. CDR3 coding DNA: TGCGCCAGCAGCTGGGATGATGCGGGGCCCCTCCACTTT. Its translation: CASSWDDAGPLHF.

The V call is TRBV3-1 (or the pseudogene TRBV3-2), the J call TRBJ2-1; a possible D gene is TRBD1 (5 bases). Germline V gene data show CDR1 as LGHDT and CDR2 as YNNKEL (reference sequence). The CDR3 is 14 amino acids. V lost 2 bases, J lost 5 bases, and 10 bases lay in between. CDR3 amino acids: CASSQMGHHNEQFF. The CDR3 bases are TGTGCCAGCAGCCAAATGGGGCACCACAATGAGCAGTTCTTC.

The CDR3 region has the DNA TGCAGTGCTAGTGGGGGGCAGCTGCTAACTTTCTTT. Translated, it gives CSASGGQLLTFF. V usage is TRBV20-1 and J usage is TRBJ1-1, with a weak D call TRBD1 (6 bases). The CDR3 totals 12 residues. Trimming took 3 bases from V and 12 from J, leaving 17 bases between them. Germline V gene data show CDR1 as DFQATT and CDR2 as SNEGSKA (reference sequence).

This chain joins TRBV7-2 and TRBJ1-2; D is uncertain. CDR1 and CDR2 (germline): SGHTA, FQGNSA. Trimming took 1 base from V and 8 from J, leaving 11 bases between them. This CDR3 spans 13 amino acids. The CDR3 region is CASSLEETEGYTF. In nucleotides, the CDR3 is TGTGCCAGCAGCTTAGAGGAAACGGAGGGCTACACCTTC.

The table lists this clone with a few counts. The V gene is TRBV19, the J gene TRBJ1-1; D is unresolved. V was cut by 8 bases and J by 2 bases, with 12 bases left in between. CDR3 length: 13 residues. Germline lookup yields CDR1 LNHDA and CDR2 SQIVND (reference sequence). The CDR3 DNA sequence: TGTGCCAGTGGCCCCGGAATCAACACTGAAGCTTTCTTT. Translating it yields CASGPGINTEAFF.

J is TRBJ2-6 and V is TRBV18; D not resolved. Germline CDR1 and CDR2: KGHSH and LQKENI. Trimming cost V 3 bases and J 0 bases, with 9 bases left between them. There are 16 residues in the CDR3. CDR3 sequence (DNA): TGTGCCAGCTCACCGTCACTCGGCTCTGGGGCCAACGTCCTGACTTTC. Protein sequence: CASSPSLGSGANVLTF.

This clone was seen more than once but under ten times. The chain joins TRBV6-2 or TRBV6-3 to TRBJ1-2; no clear D. This CDR3 has 16 residues. Trimming stripped 6 bases from V and 4 bases from J, with 21 bases between. The V gene's germline CDR1 is MNHEY and CDR2 SVGEGT. The CDR3 region has the DNA TGTGCCAGCAGCCTCGGACGGATCCCCTTAATCTATGGCTACACCTTC. Its protein is CASSLGRIPLIYGYTF.

The chain is built from TRBV10-3 and TRBJ1-6; no reliable D call. V was trimmed by 4 bases and J by 9 bases, leaving 10 bases between them. The CDR3 extends over 13 amino acids. Per the germline V gene, CDR1 is ENHRY and CDR2 is SYGVKD. The CDR3, as DNA: TGTGCCATCAGTGTGGGCACGCCTTCACCCCTCCACTTT. This sequence encodes CAISVGTPSPLHF.

V and J are TRBV7-2 and TRBJ1-2, with a tentative D call TRBD1 (5 bases). The germline V and J ends were trimmed by 1 base and 1 base, with 10 bases remaining between them. The CDR3 is 15 amino acids. CDR1 SGHTA and CDR2 FQGNSA come from the germline V gene. The DNA of the CDR3 is TGTGCCAGCAGCTTAGACGGGGGACTTAACTATGGCTACACCTTC. This sequence encodes CASSLDGGLNYGYTF. The entire variable domain, with the rest obtained from reference TRBV7-2 and TRBJ1-2, is as follows: GAGVSQSPSNKVTEKGKDVELRCDPISGHTALYWYRQSLGQGLEFLIYFQGNSAPDKSGLPSDRFSAERTGGSVSTLTIQRTQQEDSAVYLCASSLDGGLNYGYTFGSGTRLTVV.

The V call is TRBV12-3 or TRBV12-4, the J call TRBJ2-2; no clear D gene. The CDR3 runs 11 residues. V was pared by 7 bases and J by 3 bases, with 3 bases between. In DNA, the CDR3 is TGTGCCAGCACCCACACCGGGGAGCTGTTTTTT. Amino acids: CASTHTGELFF.

The sample holds one count of this clone. The chain uses TRBV4-2 and TRBJ2-5; maybe TRBD2 (6 bases). V was shortened by 0 bases and J by 7 bases, with 15 bases between the two germline ends. CDR1 and CDR2 from the germline V gene are LGHNA and YNFKEQ. This CDR3 is built from 15 residues. In DNA, the CDR3 is TGTGCCAGCAGCCAAGATCGTACTAGCAAGGGGACCCAGTACTTC. This gives the protein CASSQDRTSKGTQYF.

The chain uses TRBV7-9 and TRBJ1-2; no definite D call. The CDR3 contains 13 residues. The V gene lost 5 bases and the J gene lost 5 bases, with 12 bases spanning the gap. The germline CDR1 and CDR2 sequences are SEHNR and FQNEAQ (reference sequence). CDR3 sequence reads: CASSEEREYGYTF. In nucleotides, the CDR3 is TGTGCCAGCAGCGAGGAGAGAGAGTATGGCTACACCTTC.

This rearrangement joins TRBV4-3 to TRBJ1-5; no reliable D call. The CDR3 covers 13 residues. V was cut by 4 bases and J by 4 bases, with 8 bases left in between. CDR1 is LGHNA, CDR2 YSLEER, per germline. The CDR3 region is CASSPARNQPQHF. CDR3 DNA sequence: TGCGCCAGCAGCCCCGCTCGGAATCAGCCCCAGCATTTT.

The chain recombines TRBV25-1 with TRBJ1-1, with no clear D. Germline CDR1 MGHDK, CDR2 SYGVNS. V lost 3 bases, J lost 0 bases, and 11 bases lay in between. This CDR3 has 15 amino acids. CDR3: CASSDTETMNTEAFF. In DNA form, the CDR3 reads TGTGCCAGCAGTGATACAGAAACTATGAACACTGAAGCTTTCTTT.

CDR3 coding DNA: TGTGCCACGAAGGACAGGGCGAGCGAGCAGTACTTC. This encodes CATKDRASEQYF. This chain uses TRBV6-5 with TRBJ2-7; TRBD1 matches at 8 bases. The CDR3 runs 12 residues. The V gene's germline CDR1 is MNHEY and CDR2 SVGAGI. V was pared by 10 bases and J by 6 bases, with 8 bases of the junction left unmatched.

The chain has TRBV7-2 and TRBJ1-1; D ambiguous. Between the trimmed V and J ends, which lost 5 bases and 3 bases, there was a span of 10 bases. The CDR3 runs to 13 residues. CDR1 is SGHTA, CDR2 FQGNSA, per germline. The CDR3 spells CASSPRAYTEAFF. The CDR3 nucleotides read TGTGCCAGCAGCCCACGGGCCTACACTGAAGCTTTCTTT.

This chain joins TRBV3-1 (or the pseudogene TRBV3-2) and TRBJ1-1; a possible D gene is TRBD1 (5 bases). The CDR3 is made up of 14 amino acids. Germline V gene lookup returns CDR1 LGHDT and CDR2 YNNKEL (reference sequence). Trimming removed 4 bases at V and 1 base at J, with 10 bases between. The CDR3 nucleotides are TGTGCCAGCAGCCTAGGACAAAGGAACACTGAAGCTTTCTTT. It yields the protein CASSLGQRNTEAFF.

The J gene is TRBJ2-1, the V gene TRBV5-1, with TRBD1 identical over 7 bases. V dropped 0 bases and J dropped 14; count of bases not matched to a gene: 5. The germline gives CDR1 SGHRS, CDR2 YFSETQ. The CDR3 spans 12 residues. The CDR3 sequence is CASSLDRGSEFF. CDR3 DNA: TGCGCCAGCAGCTTGGACAGGGGAAGCGAGTTCTTC.

This clone was counted only a few times. This chain connects TRBV7-6 to TRBJ2-1; 7 nucleotides align to TRBD1. The germline CDR1 and CDR2 sequences are SGHVS and FNYEAQ. This CDR3 contains 16 residues. With 4 bases clipped from V and 0 bases from J, the junction kept 6 bases outside the gene matches. CDR3 region: CASSSGTADSYNEQFF. The CDR3 DNA reads as TGTGCCAGCAGCTCGGGGACAGCCGACTCCTACAATGAGCAGTTCTTC.

The chain employs TRBV3-1 (or the pseudogene TRBV3-2) and TRBJ1-5, with 7 bases fitting TRBD1. CDR3 length equals 17 residues. From germline, CDR1 is LGHDT and CDR2 YNNKEL (reference sequence). V lost 0 bases, J lost 4 bases, and 9 bases stayed unmatched. CDR3 DNA: TGTGCCAGCAGCCAAGATCGTGGGGCAGGGGGTAATCAGCCCCAGCATTTT. It specifies CASSQDRGAGGNQPQHF.

This clone has a single count. The rearrangement joins TRBV4-2 to TRBJ1-2; 11 bases are a match to TRBD1. CDR3 length equals 15 residues. V dropped 0 bases and J dropped 8; count of bases not matched to a gene: 5. Germline CDR1 and CDR2: LGHNA and YNFKEQ. CDR3 nucleotide sequence: TGTGCCAGCAGCCAAGAAGGGACAGGGGGTATGGGCTACACCTTC. This codes for CASSQEGTGGMGYTF.